This T cell receptor beta chain came from a study of cytomegalovirus exposure and HLA in healthy donors. In the PCR, 60 Vbeta and 13 Jbeta primers were used. TCRdb keeps only in-frame clones here, not all; method: immunoSEQ multiplex PCR. Counted here are some 100,000 clones, 85% occurring once; the ten biggest clones make up 3.5% to 5%. Broader study findings: According to the study, approximately 150 TCR beta chains were cytomegalovirus-associated. Later work showed greater clonal expansion in HLA-associated TCR beta chains than in equally common others.

Regarding this clone: Its antigen is unknown.

The origin of this receptor is a man aged 25 to 45 in good health and CMV-seronegative. The sample taken for sequencing was PBMCs.

For the CDR3, the DNA is TGCGCCAGCAGCCAAGTATCCGGGAGGGCGGGTGAAAAACTGTTTTTT. As protein: CASSQVSGRAGEKLFF. The chain carries TRBV4-1 and TRBJ1-4, with no clear D. Germline CDR1 is MGHRA and CDR2 is YSYEKL. The CDR3 has 16 amino acids. V was cut by 1 base and J by 7 bases, with 16 bases left in between.